The clone carrying this TCR beta chain has more than one count but fewer than ten. TCR sequencing used cDNA made by reverse transcription of extracted RNA. Libraries were prepared by immunoSEQ multiplex PCR; TCRdb keeps only in-frame clonotypes and omits some of them. The data show more than 95,000 clones, with 41% seen just once and approximately 1.4% held by the top ten. This specimen comes from a study of CD8+ T cells in alopecia areata. Germline CDR1 MNHNS, CDR2 SASEGT. The CDR3 is 13 residues long. Trimming took 7 bases from V and 4 from J; bases not matched to a gene: 6. The chain uses TRBV6-1 and TRBJ2-7; TRBD1 matches at 8 bases. The TCR comes from a human donor with alopecia areata. Input material: CD4+ T cells sorted from blood. The CDR3: CASTRQGKYEQYF. The CDR3 bases are TGTGCCAGCACGAGACAGGGGAAGTACGAGCAGTACTTC.